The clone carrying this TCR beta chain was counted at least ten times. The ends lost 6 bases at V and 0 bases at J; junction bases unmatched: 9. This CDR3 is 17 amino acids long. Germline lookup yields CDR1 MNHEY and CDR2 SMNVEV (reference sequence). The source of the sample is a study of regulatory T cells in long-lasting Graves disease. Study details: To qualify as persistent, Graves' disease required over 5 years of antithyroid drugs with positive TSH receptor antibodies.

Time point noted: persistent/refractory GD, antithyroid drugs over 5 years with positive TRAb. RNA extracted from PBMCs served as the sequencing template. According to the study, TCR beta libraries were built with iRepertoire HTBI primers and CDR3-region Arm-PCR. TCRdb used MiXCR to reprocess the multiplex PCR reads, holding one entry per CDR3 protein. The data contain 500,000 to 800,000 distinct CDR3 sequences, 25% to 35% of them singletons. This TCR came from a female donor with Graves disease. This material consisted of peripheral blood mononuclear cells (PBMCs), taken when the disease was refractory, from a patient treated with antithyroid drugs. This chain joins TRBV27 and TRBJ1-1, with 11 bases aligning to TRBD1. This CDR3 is CASRRTGGFSMNTEAFF. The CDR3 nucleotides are TGTGCCAGCAGAAGGACAGGGGGCTTCTCCATGAACACTGAAGCTTTCTTT.